This T cell receptor (beta chain) was recorded in a study of shared clonotypes between healthy human individuals (TCRdb year 2020). Regarding the complete study: The cohort comprised a couple of women and a few men aged 18 to 49 years. To estimate repertoire size and how much clonotypes are shared between individuals, the study performed deep sequencing of blood TCR repertoires from roughly five healthy adults. Between about 0.94 and 10 billion PBMCs per donor were obtained by leukapheresis. Libraries were prepared and TCR repertoires were sequenced by different laboratories using diverse techniques, in order to increase sequencing depth and limit assay-specific biases. Per donor, three plates each were used for CD4 naive and CD4 memory, two for CD8 naive, and one for CD8 memory. The study at large found these results: Compared with non-shared clonotypes, the clonotypes found in all four sorted-subset donors had higher generation probabilities. Estimated clonotype richness was generally larger for naive than for memory subsets. The small number of donors limited the genetic and exposure-history diversity represented. Rarefaction of sorted-subset datasets indicated incomplete sequencing despite the large sequencing depth. Around 5% of naive CD4, 3.5% of naive CD8, approximately 2% of memory CD4, and approximately 0.4% of memory CD8 clonotypes were shared across several donors. Based on pairwise subsampling, the degree of clonotype sharing among donors was expected to be affected by sequencing depth. Sampling was limited to blood, and TCR repertoires in tissue likely differ from TCR repertoires in blood.

Using the deep immunoSEQ assay, multiplex PCR amplified TCR CDR3 regions from genomic DNA. Extracted genomic DNA from each cell subset was distributed evenly across all wells of several immunoSEQ 96-well plates, and each plate was treated as a replicate. For sorted subsets, 200 to 250 ng of genomic DNA, equivalent to 30,000 or so T cell genomes, went into each replicate PCR. Purified libraries were quantified with a Qubit 3.0 fluorometer, sized on a Bioanalyzer 2100, and re-quantified with the KAPA Library Quantification kit. Every immunoSEQ 96-well plate was sequenced on a dedicated single-read 150-cycle Illumina NextSeq 550 flow cell. Turning to the authors' computational methods: Because the immunoSEQ output included only junctional sequences and no quality scores, the filtering could not be the same as the filtering used for full-length reads. To assign V/J genes and CDR3, sequences were annotated against IMGT germline references using PyIR, a Python wrapper for IgBLAST v1.9. Reads with weak V/J assignments (E-value above 1e-6), missing CDR3, stop codons, out-of-frame junctions, or ambiguous translated residues were removed. A V3J clonotype was defined by an identical inferred V gene, J gene, and CDR3 amino acid sequence. Percentage overlap between repertoires was calculated by dividing the number of shared unique clonotypes by the size of the smaller repertoire. Richness of each repertoire was evaluated using RTK rarefaction, the Chao1 estimator, and Recon v2.1 estimates of unobserved clonotypes. Generation probabilities were computed with OLGA for all TCRbeta clonotypes obtained by the gDNA method from four donors. TCRdb holds this immuneACCESS table with in-frame rearrangements only. Some clones are missing; in checked studies, unresolved V genes explain under half, and the rest has no known cause. V and J calls and clone size follow that table, whereas D and trimming were derived from the DNA. The sample records some 360,000 clones, 73% of which are singletons. Together, the top ten hold over 9.5% of the sample.

Note on this clone: No cognate antigen has been identified for it. Base qualities are not recorded, but no much larger clone differs from it by a single base.

Reading from cysteine to phenylalanine, the CDR3 counts 11 amino acids. CDR3 DNA only is kept here, 33 bases in frame from base 1. The CDR1 and CDR2 encoded by the germline V gene (reference sequence) are MNHEY and SMNVEV. Cut back by 3 bases and 7 bases, the V and J ends lie 7 bases apart. Healthy HIV-negative adults with no recently reported acute infections or vaccinations were included as donors. Only Caucasian adults living in Nashville, Tennessee, USA were represented among the donors. CD4+ T cells were enriched through magnetic negative selection, after which naive cells were positively selected on CD45RA and the remaining negative fraction served as the memory subset. After blood collection by leukapheresis, PBMCs were isolated using Ficoll-Histopaque density gradient centrifugation and then cryopreserved in the vapor phase of liquid nitrogen. Purity and quantity of every magnetically sorted T cell population were checked by analytical flow cytometry. From each sorted fraction, genomic DNA was isolated and quantified by UV absorbance on a Nanodrop 2000c.

This clonotype was obtained from a man younger than 40 in good health. The chain couples TRBV27 to TRBJ2-7; possibly the D gene is TRBD1, per 6 matching bases. Sequencing was performed on memory CD4+ T cells sorted from blood. In the paper's terms, the cell subset or site label means: CD45RA-negative fraction. The nucleotide sequence reads TGTGCCAGCAGTTTGAGGGGGGAGCAGTACTTC. The resulting protein is CASSLRGEQYF.